The 31 T cell receptor beta chains presented below share a single source sample, sequenced in a study of cytomegalovirus exposure and HLA in healthy donors. The primer mix had 60 Vbeta and 13 Jbeta primers. TCRdb's table, derived via immunoSEQ multiplex PCR, lists solely in-frame clones and lacks some. The sample has some 150,000 clones; roughly four fifths are singletons. Sequences were obtained from PBMCs. Source of these receptors: a male donor in good health and CMV-seronegative.

The V call is TRBV6-5, the J call TRBJ1-5; the D is unclear. Trimming shortened V by 0 bases and J by 4 bases, and 10 bases separated the two germline ends. This CDR3 spans 15 amino acids. The germline gives CDR1 MNHEY, CDR2 SVGAGI. CDR3 DNA: TGTGCCAGCAGTTACTCTCAGGCTGGGAATCAGCCCCAGCATTTT. Protein sequence: CASSYSQAGNQPQHF.

The chain is built from TRBV18 and TRBJ1-1, with D perhaps TRBD1 (5 bases). Germline CDR1 is KGHSH and CDR2 is LQKENI. V lost 3 bases and J 2 bases, leaving 7 bases between the germline ends. The length of the CDR3 is 13 residues. The CDR3 sequence: CASSPQGNTEAFF. CDR3 bases: TGTGCCAGCTCACCCCAGGGTAACACTGAAGCTTTCTTT.

The rearrangement uses TRBV2 and TRBJ1-1, with 7 bases identical to TRBD1. CDR1 is SNHLY, CDR2 FYNNEI, per germline. Trimming at V came to 4 bases and at J to 4 bases, leaving 3 bases not matched to a gene. CDR3 length: 13 residues. CDR3 in DNA: TGTGCCAGCAGTGCAGGGGGGAGCACTGAAGCTTTCTTT. Translation: CASSAGGSTEAFF.

Remarks on this clone: The same CDR3 is also encoded by other DNA sequences in this sample. The rearrangement links TRBV4-1 to TRBJ1-1; TRBD1 matches 7 bases. The CDR3 covers 13 residues. Trimming removed 5 bases from V and 9 bases from J; junction bases left unmatched: 9. Germline assignment: CDR1 MGHRA and CDR2 YSYEKL. CDR3 sequence reads: CASSFPGTEKAFF. The CDR3 region has the DNA TGCGCCAGCAGCTTTCCCGGGACAGAAAAAGCTTTCTTT.

A single count supports this clone. This chain connects TRBV11-2 to TRBJ2-1; perhaps TRBD2 as D (5 bases). The CDR3 extends over 14 amino acids. Trimming removed 10 bases at V and 6 bases at J, with 19 bases between. CDR1 and CDR2 (germline): SGHAT, FQNNGV. The CDR3 nucleotides read TGTGCCATCCCGTACGGGGTAGATGGCAATGAGCAGTTCTTC. Amino acids: CAIPYGVDGNEQFF.

This clone was observed a single time. The chain combines TRBV28 with TRBJ2-1, with a possible D match to TRBD1 (6 bases). The CDR3 consists of 16 residues. CDR1 and CDR2 from the germline V gene are MDHEN and SYDVKM. Trimming cost V 3 bases and J 1 base, with 13 bases left between them. The DNA for the CDR3 is TGTGCCAGCAGTTTTCTCTCCGGACAGTCCTACAATGAGCAGTTCTTC. Protein product: CASSFLSGQSYNEQFF.

This clone was observed once. The chain combines TRBV28 with TRBJ2-7, with D possibly being TRBD2 (5 bases). V lost 4 bases, J lost 7 bases, and 8 bases lay in between. Per the germline V gene, CDR1 is MDHEN and CDR2 is SYDVKM. This CDR3 is built from 11 residues. CDR3 sequence reads: CASSWTGEQYF. CDR3 nucleotide sequence: TGTGCCAGCAGTTGGACGGGGGAGCAGTACTTC.

This clone was detected only a few times. This chain links TRBV19 with TRBJ2-2; D is undetermined. The CDR3 runs to 12 residues. Trimming shortened V by 3 bases and J by 7 bases, and 6 bases separated the two germline ends. Germline CDR1 reads LNHDA; CDR2 reads SQIVND (reference sequence). CDR3 sequence reads: CASSITGGELFF. CDR3 nucleotides: TGTGCCAGTAGTATTACCGGCGGGGAGCTGTTTTTT.

This sequence joins TRBV30 and TRBJ1-5, with 7 bases that match TRBD1. V lost 3 bases to trimming and J lost 2 bases; unmatched junction nucleotides: 7. Germline-derived CDR1 and CDR2 are GTSNPN and SVGIG (reference sequence). The CDR3 sequence is 15 residues long. This chain's CDR3 is CAWSGGQGGNQPQHF. In DNA form, the CDR3 reads TGTGCCTGGAGCGGGGGTCAGGGGGGCAATCAGCCCCAGCATTTT.

This clone was detected only once. The CDR3 loop reads CASSPDRGGYGYTF. The CDR3 bases are TGCGCCAGCAGCCCAGACAGGGGGGGATATGGCTACACCTTC. This rearrangement joins TRBV5-1 to TRBJ1-2; TRBD1 matches at 9 bases. The CDR3 is 14 residues long. Germline CDR1 reads SGHRS; CDR2 reads YFSETQ. V lost 4 bases, J lost 5 bases, and 6 bases stayed unmatched.

Concerning this clone itself: Mismatch with germline at one junction end may stem from a read error. The chain carries TRBV5-1 and TRBJ2-7, with 11 bases that match TRBD1. CDR1 SGHRS and CDR2 YFSETQ come from the germline V gene. CDR3 length: 16 amino acids. The CDR3 nucleotides read TGCGCTAGCAGCCCACTACGGACAGGGGGCAAGGACGAGCAGTACTTC. It encodes CASSPLRTGGKDEQYF.

The V and J genes are TRBV12-5 and TRBJ2-3; TRBD1 matches at 8 bases. Germline assignment: CDR1 LGHNT and CDR2 FRNRAP. J gave up 1 base and V 1 base, and 10 bases lay outside the gene matches. CDR3 length: 18 amino acids. The CDR3 region has the DNA TGTGCTAGTGGTTTGGGAAGCAATACAGGGGGGCGCACAGATACGCAGTATTTT. Its translation is CASGLGSNTGGRTDTQYF.

V is TRBV30 and J is TRBJ1-4, with TRBD1 identical over 9 bases. In germline, CDR1 is GTSNPN, CDR2 SVGIG (reference sequence). The J segment lost 8 bases and the V segment lost 2 bases, leaving 9 bases of the junction unmatched. The length of the CDR3 is 15 residues. CDR3 sequence: CAWSLGQGDSEKLFF. CDR3 nucleotides: TGTGCCTGGAGTCTGGGACAGGGCGATTCGGAAAAACTGTTTTTT.

The rearrangement joins TRBV28 to TRBJ1-1, with D possibly matching TRBD1 (5 bases). Trimming took 7 bases from V and 4 from J, leaving 19 bases between them. Per the germline V gene, CDR1 is MDHEN and CDR2 is SYDVKM. The CDR3 spans 15 residues. The CDR3: CASTAPQGLGTEAFF. In nucleotides, the CDR3 is TGTGCCAGCACTGCCCCGCAGGGATTGGGCACTGAAGCTTTCTTT.

The chain has TRBV6-1 and TRBJ2-7, with a tentative D call TRBD2 (6 bases). The CDR3 sequence is 14 residues long. Trimming shortened V by 3 bases and J by 2 bases, and 11 bases separated the two germline ends. Per the germline V gene, CDR1 is MNHNS and CDR2 is SASEGT. DNA of the CDR3: TGTGCCAGCAGTGACGGCGGGGAACCCTACGAGCAGTACTTC. This sequence encodes CASSDGGEPYEQYF.

This clone was seen more than once but under ten times. The CDR3 sequence: CASSLPGFSNTDTQYF. In nucleotides, the CDR3 is TGTGCCAGCAGTTTACCAGGGTTTTCCAACACAGATACGCAGTATTTT. The chain recombines TRBV28 with TRBJ2-3, with D possibly TRBD1 on 5 matching bases. The CDR3 is 16 residues long. Germline CDR1 MDHEN, CDR2 SYDVKM. V was pared by 2 bases and J by 2 bases, with 14 bases between.

This clone was recorded once. The rearrangement links TRBV27 to TRBJ2-7, with 7 positions matching TRBD1. CDR1 and CDR2 from the germline V gene are MNHEY and SMNVEV (reference sequence). The length of the CDR3 is 14 residues. The V gene end was trimmed by 2 bases and the J gene end by 6 bases; junction bases not matched to a gene: 7. The CDR3 sequence is CASSLGDRAFEQYF. The CDR3 DNA reads TGTGCCAGCAGTTTAGGAGACAGGGCATTCGAGCAGTACTTC.

The chain is built from TRBV7-6 and TRBJ1-2; TRBD1 agrees at 7 bases. V dropped 5 bases and J dropped 3; count of bases not matched to a gene: 12. Germline CDR1 is SGHVS and CDR2 is FNYEAQ. This CDR3 is built from 16 residues. The CDR3 protein is CASSPTLQGDDYGYTF. DNA of the CDR3: TGTGCCAGCAGCCCTACTCTCCAGGGGGACGACTATGGCTACACCTTC.

The rearrangement links TRBV4-1 to TRBJ2-3, with D maybe TRBD2 (6 bases). The CDR3 has 17 amino acids. V was clipped by 3 bases and J by 1 base, with 17 bases between them. CDR1 is MGHRA and CDR2 is YSYEKL in the germline V gene. Here the CDR3 reads CASSQGLRGWGTDTQYF. In DNA form, the CDR3 reads TGCGCCAGCAGCCAGGGACTTAGGGGCTGGGGCACAGATACGCAGTATTTT.

The chain employs TRBV19 and TRBJ2-3; TRBD2 aligns across 9 bases. Trimming cost V 5 bases and J 0 bases; bases outside gene matches: 6. Per germline, CDR1 LNHDA and CDR2 SQIVND (reference sequence). This CDR3 contains 16 residues. The CDR3 sequence is CASSARLAASTDTQYF. CDR3 DNA: TGTGCCAGTAGTGCCAGACTAGCGGCAAGCACAGATACGCAGTATTTT.

The chain has TRBV7-9 and TRBJ1-2; no clear D gene. V was trimmed by 4 bases and J by 4 bases, leaving 4 bases between them. The CDR3 is 11 amino acids. Germline V gives CDR1 SEHNR, CDR2 FQNEAQ (reference sequence). The CDR3 sequence is CASSSSYGYTF. CDR3 coding DNA: TGTGCCAGCAGCTCTTCCTATGGCTACACCTTC. Combining the CDR3 with reference TRBV7-9 and TRBJ1-2 gives the whole variable domain DTGVSQNPRHKITKRGQNVTFRCDPISEHNRLYWYRQTLGQGPEFLTYFQNEAQLEKSRLLSDRFSAERPKGSFSTLEIQRTEQGDSAMYLCASSSSYGYTFGSGTRLTVV.

The rearrangement uses TRBV9 and TRBJ1-1; 9 nucleotides match TRBD1. The V segment lost 2 bases and the J segment 1 base; nucleotides outside the gene matches: 3. The CDR3 totals 15 residues. CDR1 is SGDLS, CDR2 YYNGEE, per germline. The CDR3 loop is CASSVPGQGNTEAFF. The CDR3 DNA is TGTGCCAGCAGCGTCCCGGGACAGGGGAACACTGAAGCTTTCTTT.

V gene TRBV7-6 combines with J gene TRBJ2-3; 7 bases line up with TRBD1. The ends lost 1 base at V and 4 bases at J; junction bases unmatched: 5. CDR1 and CDR2 from the germline V gene are SGHVS and FNYEAQ. The CDR3 extends over 15 amino acids. CDR3 in DNA: TGTGCCAGCAGCTTAGATAGGGGGCGGGCAGATACGCAGTATTTT. It encodes CASSLDRGRADTQYF. Full variable domain (rest looked up from reference TRBV7-6 and TRBJ2-3): GAGVSQSPRYKVTKRGQDVALRCDPISGHVSLYWYRQALGQGPEFLTYFNYEAQQDKSGLPNDRFSAERPEGSISTLTIQRTEQRDSAMYRCASSLDRGRADTQYFGPGTRLTVL.

The chain uses TRBV2 and TRBJ1-1; 7 bases match TRBD1. CDR1 is SNHLY, CDR2 FYNNEI, per germline. This CDR3 region has 16 residues. V lost 6 bases and J lost 1; bases outside the gene matches: 11. CDR3: CASSGDSFPENTEAFF. In DNA, the CDR3 is TGTGCCAGCAGCGGGGACAGCTTTCCTGAGAACACTGAAGCTTTCTTT. The full variable domain, its missing parts supplied by reference TRBV2 and TRBJ1-1, is EPEVTQTPSHQVTQMGQEVILRCVPISNHLYFYWYRQILGQKVEFLVSFYNNEISEKSEIFDDQFSVERPDGSNFTLKIRSTKLEDSAMYFCASSGDSFPENTEAFFGQGTRLTVV.

This rearrangement joins TRBV7-3 to TRBJ2-1; 9 positions match TRBD2. Germline trimming cut 1 base from V and 2 bases from J; bases unmatched to any gene: 3. Per germline, CDR1 SGHTA and CDR2 FQGTGA. The CDR3 spans 16 residues. CDR3 residues: CASSLIPSGTYNEQFF. DNA of the CDR3: TGTGCCAGCAGCTTAATTCCTAGCGGGACCTACAATGAGCAGTTCTTC.

The rearrangement uses TRBV5-6 and TRBJ1-5; D unresolved. Per the germline V gene, CDR1 is SGHDT and CDR2 is YYEEEE. The CDR3 sequence is 18 residues long. Trimming left V 1 base short and J 6 bases short, with 23 bases between. The CDR3 coding sequence is TGTGCCAGCAGCTTGTGGGGTGTCCGGCGGGGTCCGGGTCAGCCCCAGCATTTT. Residues: CASSLWGVRRGPGQPQHF.

The rearrangement uses TRBV12-5 and TRBJ2-5; maybe TRBD2 (6 bases). The assigned J gene may be wrong: the sequence end matches TRBJ2-7 better. The germline gives CDR1 LGHNT, CDR2 FRNRAP. The CDR3 is made up of 15 amino acids. The CDR3 reads CASGLTAGWGSEQYF. The CDR3 bases are TGTGCTAGTGGTTTGACCGCGGGGTGGGGGAGCGAGCAGTACTTC.

V gene TRBV7-9 combines with J gene TRBJ2-6; 10 nucleotides match TRBD1. The V and J ends lost 5 bases and 0 bases, in that order; junction bases with no gene match: 10. The CDR3 has 19 amino acids. Germline V CDR1 and CDR2: SEHNR, FQNEAQ (reference sequence). The CDR3 here is CASSTGQGSLFSGANVLTF. The CDR3 coding sequence is TGTGCCAGCAGCACGGGACAGGGGTCCCTTTTCTCTGGGGCCAACGTCCTGACTTTC.

The chain is built from TRBV5-1 and TRBJ2-5, with TRBD2 matching 7 bases. With V trimmed by 5 bases and J by 4 bases, 11 bases remained unmatched. The CDR3 has 15 residues. CDR1 and CDR2 from the germline V gene are SGHRS and YFSETQ. The CDR3, as DNA: TGCGCCAGCAGGTCCGGGACTACCTCGGCAGAGACCCAGTACTTC. Its protein product is CASRSGTTSAETQYF.

CDR3 loop: CASSLSAGTNYGYTF. In nucleotides, the CDR3 is TGTGCCAGCAGCTTGAGTGCAGGAACTAACTATGGCTACACCTTC. The V gene is TRBV5-4, the J gene TRBJ1-2; no reliable D call. Deletions cut 1 base from V and 0 bases from J, with 10 bases between. This CDR3 is built from 15 residues. Germline V gene sequence: CDR1 SGHNT, CDR2 YYREEE (reference sequence).

This sequence joins TRBV5-4 and TRBJ2-1, with TRBD1 identical over 8 bases. The CDR3 is made up of 17 amino acids. V shed 4 bases, J shed 4 bases, and the junction held 13 bases outside the gene matches. The germline gives CDR1 SGHNT, CDR2 YYREEE (reference sequence). The CDR3 nucleotides are TGTGCCAGCAGCCCTTTCGTCGGACAGGGATTTTACAATGAGCAGTTCTTC. Translation: CASSPFVGQGFYNEQFF.